This T cell receptor (beta chain) was profiled in a study of blood T cell repertoires in COVID-19. As for the study in general: Material from acute and convalescent COVID-19 was sourced from the United States, Italy and Spain.

In the original analysis: Nucleated cell counts were estimated from reference gene primer amplification. Sequencing was performed with immunoSEQ multiplex PCR; in TCRdb, only in-frame clones are kept and a portion is missing. V and J calls and clone size are copied from that table; D and trimming were computed from the DNA. The sample lists 110,000 or so clones, roughly 87% occurring once. This CDR3 has 15 amino acids. With V trimmed by 0 bases and J by 7 bases, 4 bases remained unmatched. The germline V gene encodes CDR1 ENHRY and CDR2 SYGVKD. The sequenced sample was peripheral blood. V gene TRBV10-3 combines with J gene TRBJ2-7, with TRBD2 matching over 12 bases. The receptor was derived from a human donor in a cohort sampled during active COVID-19. The DNA for the CDR3 is TGTGCCATCAGTGAGTCGACTAGCGGGAGAGGTGAGCAGTACTTC. Its protein product is CAISESTSGRGEQYF.